This T cell receptor beta chain came from a study of shared clonotypes between healthy human individuals. This CDR3 is built from 12 residues. Germline-derived CDR1 and CDR2 are SEHNR and FQNEAQ (reference sequence). V was clipped by 0 bases and J by 13 bases; unmatched bases: 5. Study outcomes and limitations: The study found 4.5% to 5% of naive CD4 clonotypes shared across a handful of donors. The represented genetic and exposure-history diversity was limited by the small number of donors. The study found lower generation probabilities in non-shared clonotypes than in those shared by all four donors.

A split of CD4+ cells into CD45RA+ naive and CD45RA-negative memory subsets was performed. The protocol was immunoSEQ multiplex PCR, while the TCRdb copy is restricted to in-frame clones and leaves out a portion. The sample has about 2.4 million clones, around 94% seen once. Details on this clone: No antigen is known for it.

Sequencing was done on a sample of naive CD4+ T cells sorted from blood. Subset denoted: CD45RA+ positively selected. This sequence originates from a man between 18 and 35 years old in good health. This sequence joins TRBV7-9 and TRBJ1-1, with 7 bases identical to TRBD1. Written as DNA, the CDR3 is TGTGCCAGCAGCTTAGCTGGGACAGCGTATTTCTTT. As protein: CASSLAGTAYFF.